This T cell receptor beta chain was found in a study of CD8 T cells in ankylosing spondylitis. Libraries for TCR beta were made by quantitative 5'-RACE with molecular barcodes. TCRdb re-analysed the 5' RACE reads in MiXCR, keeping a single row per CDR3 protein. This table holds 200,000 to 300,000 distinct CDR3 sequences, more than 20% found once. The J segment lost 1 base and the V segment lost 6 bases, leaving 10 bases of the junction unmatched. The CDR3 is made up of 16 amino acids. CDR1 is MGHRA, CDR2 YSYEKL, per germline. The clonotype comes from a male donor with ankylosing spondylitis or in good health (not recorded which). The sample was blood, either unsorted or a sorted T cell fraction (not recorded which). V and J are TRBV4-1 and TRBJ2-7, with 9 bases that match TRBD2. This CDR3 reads CASSRPLSGGSYEQYF. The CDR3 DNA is TGCGCCAGCAGTCGGCCCCTTAGCGGGGGATCCTACGAGCAGTACTTC.